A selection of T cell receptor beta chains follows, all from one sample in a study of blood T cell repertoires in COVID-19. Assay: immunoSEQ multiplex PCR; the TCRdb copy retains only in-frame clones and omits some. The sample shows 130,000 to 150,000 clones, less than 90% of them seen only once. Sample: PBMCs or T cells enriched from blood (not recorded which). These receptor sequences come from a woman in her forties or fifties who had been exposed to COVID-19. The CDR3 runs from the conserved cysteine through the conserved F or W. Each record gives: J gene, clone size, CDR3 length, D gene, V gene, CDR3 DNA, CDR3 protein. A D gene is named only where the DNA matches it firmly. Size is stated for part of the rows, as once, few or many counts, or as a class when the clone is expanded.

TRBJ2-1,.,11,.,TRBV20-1,TGCAGTGCTAGAGACCAGGTCGGGCAGTTCTTC,CSARDQVGQFF
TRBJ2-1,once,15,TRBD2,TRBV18,TGTGCCAGCTCACCGGTAGCGGGAGGGAGGGGTGAGCAGTTCTTC,CASSPVAGGRGEQFF
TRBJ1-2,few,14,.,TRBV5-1,TGCGCCAGCAGCTTGGTGGGGGCTGCTGCTGGCTACACCTTC,CASSLVGAAAGYTF
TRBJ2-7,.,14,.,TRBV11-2,TGTGCCAGCAGCGTAGAGGGCGCTGCCTACGAGCAGTACTTC,CASSVEGAAYEQYF
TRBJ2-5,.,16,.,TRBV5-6,TGTGCCAGCAGCTTGAAGCTAGCCGGCCGCCAAGAGACCCAGTACTTC,CASSLKLAGRQETQYF
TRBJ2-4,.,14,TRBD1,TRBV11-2,TGTGCCAGCAGCTACGGGACAGGGGTGGCCATTCAGTACTTC,CASSYGTGVAIQYF
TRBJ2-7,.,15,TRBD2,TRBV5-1,TGCGCCAGCAGCTTGGTGGCTAGCGGGGCTGGGGAGCAGTACTTC,CASSLVASGAGEQYF
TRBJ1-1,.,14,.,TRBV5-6,TGTGCCAGCAGCTTGGCAGGGGCCGGGACTGAAGCTTTCTTT,CASSLAGAGTEAFF
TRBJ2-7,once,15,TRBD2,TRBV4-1,TGCGCCAGCAGCCAAGAGGTAGCGGGGGTTTACGAGCAGTACTTC,CASSQEVAGVYEQYF
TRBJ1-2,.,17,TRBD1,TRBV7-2,TGTGCCAGCAGCTCTCCCCCGGGACAGCCTACAGGCTATGGCTACACCTTC,CASSSPPGQPTGYGYTF
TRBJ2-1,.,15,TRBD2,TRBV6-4,TGTGCCAGCAGTGAAGGGACTAGCGGGGGCAATGAGCAGTTCTTC,CASSEGTSGGNEQFF
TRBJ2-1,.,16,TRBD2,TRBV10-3,TGTGCCATCAGACCCCCAAGCGGGGGGGCCATGGGGGGGCAGTTCTTC,CAIRPPSGGAMGGQFF
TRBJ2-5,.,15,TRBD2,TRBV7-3,TGTGCCAGCAGCTCACGCGGGGGAGCCCGTGAGACCCAGTACTTC,CASSSRGGARETQYF
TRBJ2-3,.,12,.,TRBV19,TGTGCCAGTAGTCGGGTAGCAGATACGCAGTATTTT,CASSRVADTQYF
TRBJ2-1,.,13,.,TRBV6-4,TGTGCCAGCTCCGTTGGGGCAGCCAATGAGCAGTTCTTC,CASSVGAANEQFF
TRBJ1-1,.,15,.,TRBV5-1,TGCGCCAGCAGCTTGCGGGCAGGGTTTTACACTGAAGCTTTCTTT,CASSLRAGFYTEAFF
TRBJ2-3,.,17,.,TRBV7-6,TGTGCCAGCAGCTTACGAGTAGGTGGGCGGGGTACAGATACGCAGTATTTT,CASSLRVGGRGTDTQYF
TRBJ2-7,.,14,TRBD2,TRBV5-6,TGTGCCAGCAGCTTTAGCGGGAGGGCTAGGGAGCAGTACTTC,CASSFSGRAREQYF
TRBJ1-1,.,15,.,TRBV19,TGTGCCAGTAGTGCCCGTTCCGACAGAAACACTGAAGCTTTCTTT,CASSARSDRNTEAFF
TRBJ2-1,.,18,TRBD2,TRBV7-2,TGTGCCAGCAGCCCGCCCCCTGGAGGTAGCGGGCGGTACAATGAGCAGTTCTTC,CASSPPPGGSGRYNEQFF
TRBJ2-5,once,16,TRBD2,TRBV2,TGTGCCAGCAGTGAGGAGGGGACGGGGGGGCGAGAGACCCAGTACTTC,CASSEEGTGGRETQYF
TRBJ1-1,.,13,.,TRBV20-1,TGCAGTGCTAGTGCCGCAGGGAGGACTGAAGCTTTCTTT,CSASAAGRTEAFF
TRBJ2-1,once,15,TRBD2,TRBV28,TGTGCCAGCAGCCCCCAGAGCGGGGGGAACGATGAGCAGTTCTTC,CASSPQSGGNDEQFF
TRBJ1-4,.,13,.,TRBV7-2,TGTGCCAGCAGCTTCGGTGTCGGGGAAAAACTGTTTTTT,CASSFGVGEKLFF
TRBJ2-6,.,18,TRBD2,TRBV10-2,TGCGCCAGCAGTGGGACTAGCGGGAGCTCGGCGGGGGCCAACGTCCTGACTTTC,CASSGTSGSSAGANVLTF
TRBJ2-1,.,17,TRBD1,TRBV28,TGTGCCAGCAGTTCCCGGCCCGTGTGGGACAGGGGAATTGAGCAGTTCTTC,CASSSRPVWDRGIEQFF
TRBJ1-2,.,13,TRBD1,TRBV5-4,TGTGCCAGCAGCCAGACAGGGGGCAATGGCTACACCTTC,CASSQTGGNGYTF
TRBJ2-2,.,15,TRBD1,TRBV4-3,TGCGCCAGCAGCCAAGGGCAGGGGGTCACCGGGGAGCTGTTTTTT,CASSQGQGVTGELFF
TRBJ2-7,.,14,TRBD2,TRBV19,TGTGCCAGTAGTTCGCTAGCGGGGGCCTACGAGCAGTACTTC,CASSSLAGAYEQYF
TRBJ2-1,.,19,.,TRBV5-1,TGCGCCAGCAGCGGGGGACAGGGGATAGCGGGAGTAGACTACAATGAGCAGTTCTTC,CASSGGQGIAGVDYNEQFF
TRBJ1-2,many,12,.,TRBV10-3,TGTGCCATCAATCCGGGAAACTATGGCTACACCTTC,CAINPGNYGYTF
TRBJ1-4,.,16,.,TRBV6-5,TGTGCCAGCAGTTACAGGACAGTTGCAACTAATGAAAAACTGTTTTTT,CASSYRTVATNEKLFF
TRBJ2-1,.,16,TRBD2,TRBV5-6,TGTGCCAGCATCAAGACCGGGACTAGCTCCTACAATGAGCAGTTCTTC,CASIKTGTSSYNEQFF
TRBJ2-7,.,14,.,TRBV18,TGTGCCAGCTCACCAGGCGGACTATCCTACGAGCAGTACTTC,CASSPGGLSYEQYF
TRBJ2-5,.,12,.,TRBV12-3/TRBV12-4,TGTGCCAGCACTAGAAACCAAGAGACCCAGTACTTC,CASTRNQETQYF
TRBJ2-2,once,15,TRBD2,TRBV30,TGTGCCTGGGTCCCCACTAGCGTCTCCACCGGGGAGCTGTTTTTT,CAWVPTSVSTGELFF
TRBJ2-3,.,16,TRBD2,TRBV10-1,TGCGCCAGCACAGCGGGGGGTTCCGACGGCACAGATACGCAGTATTTT,CASTAGGSDGTDTQYF
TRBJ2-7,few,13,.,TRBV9,TGTGCCAGCAGCGTAGCCGACGGGAGTGTGCAGTACTTC,CASSVADGSVQYF
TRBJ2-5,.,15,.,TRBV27,TGTGCCAGCAGTTTAATCTGGACTACTCAAGAGACCCAGTACTTC,CASSLIWTTQETQYF
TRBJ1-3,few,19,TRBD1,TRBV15,TGTGCCACCAGCAGAACGAGGTCTCCGGACAGGGGATCGGGAAACACCATATATTTT,CATSRTRSPDRGSGNTIYF
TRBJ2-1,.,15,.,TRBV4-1,TGCGCCAGCAGCCAAGAGCCAGGGAACTACAATGAGCAGTTCTTC,CASSQEPGNYNEQFF
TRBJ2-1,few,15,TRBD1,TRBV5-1,TGCGCCACCTCACCCCGACAGGGGACTGGTAATGAGCAGTTCTTC,CATSPRQGTGNEQFF
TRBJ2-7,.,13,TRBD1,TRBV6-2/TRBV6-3,TGTGCCAGCAGTTCGGGACAGTACTACGAGCAGTACTTC,CASSSGQYYEQYF
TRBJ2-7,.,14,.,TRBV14,TGTGCCAGCAGCCAAGTCGGGGAGCTGGACGAGCAGTACTTC,CASSQVGELDEQYF
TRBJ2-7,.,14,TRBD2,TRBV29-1,TGCAGCGTTGAAAAAGCTAGCGGGAGGGCCGAGCAGTACTTC,CSVEKASGRAEQYF
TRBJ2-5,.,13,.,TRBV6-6,TGTGCCAGCAGTTACCGGACGGGGGTGGCCCAGTACTTC,CASSYRTGVAQYF
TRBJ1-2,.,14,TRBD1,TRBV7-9,TGTGCCAGCAGCTTACCGGGCAGGGGGCATGGCTACACCTTC,CASSLPGRGHGYTF
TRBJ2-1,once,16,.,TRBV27,TGTGCCAGCAGTTTACAGGAGCGGTTCTCCTACAATGAGCAGTTCTTC,CASSLQERFSYNEQFF
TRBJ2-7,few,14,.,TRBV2,TGTGCCAGCAGGCTAGGAGGGACGCGATACGAGCAGTACTTC,CASRLGGTRYEQYF
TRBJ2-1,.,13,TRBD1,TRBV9,TGTGCCAGCAGCCTTCAGGGGGTTCATGAGCAGTTCTTC,CASSLQGVHEQFF